Following are 17 T cell receptor beta chains from one sample sequenced in a study of shared clonotypes between healthy human individuals (dated by TCRdb to the early 2020s). Library creation used the immunoSEQ multiplex PCR assay. Here the immuneACCESS table is served through TCRdb, limited to in-frame sequences with V and J called. Missing clones are a known gap in these copies; in checked studies unresolved V genes cover under half, and the rest lacks a known reason. Within this sample are more than 850,000 clones, with 75% to 80% of them counted one time only. The ten largest clones capture under 0.6% of the sample. Sequencing used memory CD4+ T cells from PBMCs. This specimen's cell subset or site label, interpreted: CD45RA-negative fraction. The receptor source for this set is a man younger than 30 in good health. Some clones in this sample may be carry-over from other donors' samples.

This clone was detected many times. This chain connects TRBV5-1 to TRBJ1-2; 7 bases are a match to TRBD1. V was pared by 4 bases and J by 6 bases, with 9 bases of the junction left unmatched. Germline CDR1 and CDR2: SGHRS and YFSETQ. The CDR3 consists of 14 residues. CDR3 amino acids: CASSPGQDGHGYTF. In DNA, the CDR3 is TGCGCCAGCAGCCCCGGACAGGATGGTCATGGCTACACCTTC.

The chain links TRBV6-1 to TRBJ2-4; D possibly matches TRBD1 or TRBD2 (5 bases each). Trimming removed 5 bases at V and 4 bases at J, with 15 bases between. The germline CDR1 and CDR2 sequences are MNHNS and SASEGT. This CDR3 comprises 15 residues. The CDR3 region is CASSTTGTGKNIQYF. CDR3 coding DNA: TGTGCCAGCAGTACTACCGGGACGGGGAAAAACATTCAGTACTTC.

This rearrangement joins TRBV9 to TRBJ2-1, with D possibly TRBD2 on 5 matching bases. The CDR3 contains 17 residues. Trimming stripped 1 base from V and 0 bases from J, with 14 bases between. CDR1 is SGDLS, CDR2 YYNGEE, per germline. In DNA, the CDR3 is TGTGCCAGCAGCGTAACCGGAGGCGCCTACTCCTACAATGAGCAGTTCTTC. Translated, it gives CASSVTGGAYSYNEQFF.

This chain joins TRBV5-6 and TRBJ1-2, with 11 bases lining up with TRBD1. This CDR3 has 19 amino acids. The germline gives CDR1 SGHDT, CDR2 YYEEEE. The J segment lost 4 bases and the V segment lost 3 bases, leaving 17 bases of the junction unmatched. The CDR3 sequence: CASSSWTGGPEMISYGYTF. As DNA, the CDR3 is TGTGCCAGCAGCTCCTGGACAGGGGGCCCCGAGATGATTAGCTATGGCTACACCTTC.

The chain recombines TRBV18 with TRBJ1-2; D perhaps matches TRBD1 (6 bases). In germline, CDR1 is KGHSH, CDR2 LQKENI. The CDR3 consists of 13 residues. V was clipped by 5 bases and J by 2 bases, with 9 bases between them. The CDR3 spells CASSIDRNYGYTF. In nucleotides, the CDR3 is TGTGCCAGCTCAATTGACAGGAACTATGGCTACACCTTC. Drawing the rest from reference TRBV18 and TRBJ1-2, the complete variable domain is NAGVMQNPRHLVRRRGQEARLRCSPMKGHSHVYWYRQLPEEGLKFMVYLQKENIIDESGMPKERFSAEFPKEGPSILRIQQVVRGDSAAYFCASSIDRNYGYTFGSGTRLTVV.

The rearrangement joins TRBV30 to TRBJ2-2; 10 nucleotides agree with TRBD2. CDR1 is GTSNPN and CDR2 is SVGIG in the germline V gene (reference sequence). V shed 3 bases, J shed 5 bases, and the junction held 6 bases outside the gene matches. The CDR3 extends over 15 amino acids. CDR3 sequence: CAWRQREGRTGELFF. The CDR3 coding sequence is TGTGCCTGGAGACAGCGGGAGGGCCGGACCGGGGAGCTGTTTTTT.

The rearrangement links TRBV5-1 to TRBJ2-5; the D is unclear. The CDR3 covers 13 residues. The V end was cut by 4 bases, the J end by 5 bases, with 12 bases between. Germline values: CDR1 SGHRS, CDR2 YFSETQ. CDR3 bases: TGCGCCAGCAGCCCCCAACCCGGTGAGACCCAGTACTTC. Translated, it gives CASSPQPGETQYF.

The sample holds a few counts of this clone. This sequence joins TRBV12-5 and TRBJ2-7, with 8 bases fitting TRBD1. Looked up from germline, CDR1 is LGHNT and CDR2 is FRNRAP. V gave up 0 bases and J gave up 3 bases; unmatched junction bases: 7. There are 16 residues in the CDR3. Written as DNA, the CDR3 is TGTGCTAGTGGTTTGGTACTCCCAGGGGGCAACTACGAGCAGTACTTC. Translating it yields CASGLVLPGGNYEQYF. Filled out from reference TRBV12-5 and TRBJ2-7, the complete variable domain reads DARVTQTPRHKVTEMGQEVTMRCQPILGHNTVFWYRQTMMQGLELLAYFRNRAPLDDSGMPKDRFSAEMPDATLATLKIQPSEPRDSAVYFCASGLVLPGGNYEQYFGPGTRLTVT.

The rearrangement joins TRBV5-6 to TRBJ2-5; possibly TRBD2 for D (6 bases). The tail of the sequence fits TRBJ2-7 better, so the J call may be wrong. CDR1 is SGHDT and CDR2 is YYEEEE in the germline V gene. This CDR3 has 14 residues. Here the CDR3 DNA reads TGTGCCAGCAGCCGACGGGCGGGATACTACGAGCAGTACTTC. This encodes CASSRRAGYYEQYF.

V is TRBV28 and J is TRBJ1-1, with 7 bases aligning to TRBD1. The V and J ends lost 6 bases and 3 bases, in that order; junction bases with no gene match: 13. This CDR3 region has 16 residues. CDR1 and CDR2 from the germline V gene are MDHEN and SYDVKM. CDR3 in amino acids: CASRGGRQGWDTEAFF. The CDR3 DNA reads TGTGCCAGCAGGGGAGGTCGACAGGGATGGGACACTGAAGCTTTCTTT. The entire variable domain, with the rest obtained from reference TRBV28 and TRBJ1-1, is as follows: DVKVTQSSRYLVKRTGEKVFLECVQDMDHENMFWYRQDPGLGLRLIYFSYDVKMKEKGDIPEGYSVSREKKERFSLILESASTNQTSMYLCASRGGRQGWDTEAFFGQGTRLTVV.

This sequence joins TRBV5-4 and TRBJ1-1, with D possibly matching TRBD1 (6 bases). Trimming pared 2 bases from V and 7 bases from J, leaving 15 bases between. The CDR3 extends over 14 amino acids. In germline, CDR1 is SGHNT, CDR2 YYREEE (reference sequence). CDR3 in amino acids: CASSFVRGAGEAFF. DNA for the CDR3: TGTGCCAGCAGCTTCGTACGGGGGGCGGGTGAAGCTTTCTTT.

This clone was observed a single time. Other nucleotide sequences in the sample specify the same CDR3. The genes are TRBV9 and TRBJ2-5; D gene uncertain. The germline V gene encodes CDR1 SGDLS and CDR2 YYNGEE. Trimming took 0 bases from V and 2 from J, leaving 8 bases between them. CDR3 size: 14 residues. In DNA form, the CDR3 reads TGTGCCAGCAGCGTAGGCAGCGTACAAGAGACCCAGTACTTC. Its translation is CASSVGSVQETQYF.

The V gene is TRBV6-1, the J gene TRBJ2-3, with 11 bases fitting TRBD2. The CDR3 sequence is 15 residues long. V shed 5 bases and J 5 bases; nucleotides not matched to a gene: 6. The germline gives CDR1 MNHNS, CDR2 SASEGT. The CDR3: CASSLAGGRRDTQYF. The CDR3 nucleotides read TGTGCCAGCAGTTTAGCGGGAGGGCGGAGAGATACGCAGTATTTT.

This clone has just one count. The rearrangement uses TRBV6-1 and TRBJ2-1; 7 positions agree with TRBD2. This CDR3 has 16 residues. The germline V gene has CDR1 MNHNS and CDR2 SASEGT. After removal of 0 bases from V and 0 bases from J, the junction contained 2 bases not matched to a gene. CDR3 amino acids: CASSEARGSSYNEQFF. For the CDR3, the DNA is TGTGCCAGCAGTGAAGCGCGCGGGAGCTCCTACAATGAGCAGTTCTTC.

V and J are TRBV28 and TRBJ1-2; D remains ambiguous. Per the germline V gene, CDR1 is MDHEN and CDR2 is SYDVKM. The V gene lost 8 bases and the J gene lost 2 bases, with 12 bases spanning the gap. CDR3 size: 13 residues. The CDR3 loop reads CASFRTGNYGYTF. DNA of the CDR3: TGTGCCAGCTTTCGGACGGGAAACTATGGCTACACCTTC.

This clone has a single count. The J gene is TRBJ1-3, the V gene TRBV7-9, with 7 nucleotides matching TRBD1. Germline V lookup: CDR1 SEHNR, CDR2 FQNEAQ (reference sequence). V gave up 5 bases and J gave up 2 bases; unmatched junction bases: 6. The CDR3 is 15 residues long. The CDR3 is CASSLRQGPGNTIYF. For the CDR3, the DNA is TGTGCCAGCAGCCTGAGACAGGGTCCTGGAAACACCATATATTTT.

V gene TRBV6-1 combines with J gene TRBJ1-2; a possible D gene is TRBD1 (5 bases). The germline V gene has CDR1 MNHNS and CDR2 SASEGT. This CDR3 has 10 residues. The CDR3 DNA reads TGTGGGGGGGGAAGCTATGGCTACACCTTC. Protein product: CGGGSYGYTF.